This T cell receptor beta chain was identified during a study of T-cell reconstitution after alpha-beta-depleted transplantation in children. TCRbeta library construction was performed incorporating unique molecular identifiers. TCRdb independently ran MiXCR on the PCR reads; one entry per CDR3 protein. Here the sample spans 300,000 or so distinct CDR3 sequences, roughly 21% being singletons. The CDR3 has 14 amino acids. The source material was PBMCs, mostly from graft donor cells, sampled 180 days after TCRalphabeta/CD19-depleted stem cell transplant. The rearrangement links TRBV21-1 to TRBJ2-1; the table's D call of TRBD1 was not tested on the DNA. TRBV21-1 counts as a pseudogene. The clonotype originates from a male patient younger than 18 who had a stem cell transplant for acute lymphoblastic leukemia, so the T cells may come from the graft donor. The CDR3 reads CASSMGQGNNEQFF. In DNA form, the CDR3 reads TGTGCCAGCAGCATGGGACAGGGTAACAATGAGCAGTTCTTC.